This passage covers 30 T cell receptor beta chains from one sample sequenced in a study of blood T cell repertoires in COVID-19. The assay was immunoSEQ multiplex PCR, and TCRdb's table has in-frame clones only and misses some. The sample has 170,000 or so clones; roughly 88% are singletons. The sequenced sample was PBMCs or T cells enriched from blood (not recorded which). Receptors originate from a woman between 45 and 60 years old who had recovered from COVID-19.

The V call is TRBV6-1, the J call TRBJ1-5, with D unclear. The CDR3 has 12 amino acids. V was clipped by 6 bases and J by 3 bases, with 6 bases between them. From germline, CDR1 is MNHNS and CDR2 SASEGT. CDR3 region: CASRLDNQPQHF. The CDR3 DNA reads as TGTGCCAGCAGACTCGACAATCAGCCCCAGCATTTT.

The chain is built from TRBV9 and TRBJ2-1; D might be TRBD1 (7 bases). CDR1 SGDLS and CDR2 YYNGEE come from the germline V gene. The CDR3 is 17 amino acids. Trimming pared 4 bases from V and 0 bases from J, leaving 17 bases between. CDR3 amino acids: CASSPPGGLSSYNEQFF. Here the CDR3 DNA reads TGTGCCAGCAGCCCGCCAGGGGGGCTAAGCTCCTACAATGAGCAGTTCTTC.

This clone came up many times. This sequence joins TRBV2 and TRBJ1-4, with a possible D match to TRBD1 (6 bases). Trimming left V 6 bases short and J 5 bases short, with 13 bases between. The CDR3 is made up of 14 amino acids. Germline V gives CDR1 SNHLY, CDR2 FYNNEI. The CDR3 coding sequence is TGTGCCAGCAGACGACAGGTTCCGAATGAAAAACTGTTTTTT. This codes for CASRRQVPNEKLFF. Using reference TRBV2 and TRBJ1-4 for the parts outside the CDR3, the full variable domain is EPEVTQTPSHQVTQMGQEVILRCVPISNHLYFYWYRQILGQKVEFLVSFYNNEISEKSEIFDDQFSVERPDGSNFTLKIRSTKLEDSAMYFCASRRQVPNEKLFFGSGTQLSVL.

In its sample, this clone was seen once. The V and J genes are TRBV15 and TRBJ1-5, with D perhaps TRBD1 (6 bases). This CDR3 comprises 16 residues. V lost 3 bases to trimming and J lost 1 base, with 13 bases between them. Germline V lookup: CDR1 LNHNV, CDR2 YYDKDF (reference sequence). DNA of the CDR3: TGTGCCACCAGCAGTGCCGGGACACTGAGCAATCAGCCCCAGCATTTT. Translating gives CATSSAGTLSNQPQHF.

This chain connects TRBV29-1 to TRBJ2-5; D remains ambiguous. The V end was cut by 4 bases, the J end by 5 bases, with 11 bases between. CDR3 length equals 12 residues. Germline-derived CDR1 and CDR2 are SQVTM and ANQGSEA. In DNA form, the CDR3 reads TGCAGCGTTGTACGAGGCCCCGAGACCCAGTACTTC. It encodes CSVVRGPETQYF.

The chain uses TRBV7-2 and TRBJ1-3; D unclear. The V and J ends lost 5 bases and 0 bases respectively, with 8 bases between them. CDR3 length: 14 residues. CDR1 is SGHTA and CDR2 is FQGNSA in the germline V gene. The CDR3 sequence is CASSHGGSGNTIYF. The CDR3 bases are TGTGCCAGCAGCCATGGCGGCTCTGGAAACACCATATATTTT.

V gene TRBV7-2 combines with J gene TRBJ1-1; 8 bases align to TRBD1. Germline trimming cut 6 bases from V and 8 bases from J; bases unmatched to any gene: 11. Germline V gene data show CDR1 as SGHTA and CDR2 as FQGNSA. This CDR3 is built from 14 residues. CDR3 nucleotides: TGTGCCAGCAGTCTTCAGGGGGCCGTGGGAGAAGCTTTCTTT. This translates into CASSLQGAVGEAFF.

The chain links TRBV19 to TRBJ1-2; 7 nucleotides agree with TRBD1. The CDR3 is made up of 14 amino acids. With 2 bases clipped from V and 1 base from J, the junction kept 1 base outside the gene matches. Germline V lookup: CDR1 LNHDA, CDR2 SQIVND (reference sequence). The CDR3 DNA reads as TGTGCCAGTAGTATAACAGGGGTTAACTATGGCTACACCTTC. This sequence encodes CASSITGVNYGYTF.

The chain joins TRBV5-4 to TRBJ1-5; D remains unclear. CDR1 and CDR2 (germline): SGHNT, YYREEE (reference sequence). V lost 0 bases to trimming and J lost 0 bases, with 4 bases between them. This CDR3 contains 14 residues. The CDR3: CASSLGGSNQPQHF. CDR3 nucleotides: TGTGCCAGCAGCTTGGGAGGTAGCAATCAGCCCCAGCATTTT. The full variable domain, its missing parts supplied by reference TRBV5-4 and TRBJ1-5, is ETGVTQSPTHLIKTRGQQVTLRCSSQSGHNTVSWYQQALGQGPQFIFQYYREEENGRGNFPPRFSGLQFPNYSSELNVNALELDDSALYLCASSLGGSNQPQHFGDGTRLSIL.

V is TRBV15 and J is TRBJ2-7, with TRBD1 identical over 9 bases. The CDR3 spans 14 residues. Germline CDR1 LNHNV, CDR2 YYDKDF (reference sequence). Trimming at V came to 1 base and at J to 2 bases, leaving 0 bases not matched to a gene. The CDR3 DNA reads TGTGCCACCAGCAGAGGACAGGGGGCCTACGAGCAGTACTTC. Amino acids: CATSRGQGAYEQYF.

This clone was observed a single time. This chain links TRBV11-3 with TRBJ2-7; 11 bases are shared with TRBD2. This CDR3 has 14 residues. The J segment lost 7 bases and the V segment lost 1 base, leaving 3 bases of the junction unmatched. Germline V gene data show CDR1 as SGHNT and CDR2 as YENEEA. The CDR3 region is CASSLGLAGGEQYF. CDR3 nucleotide sequence: TGTGCCAGCAGCTTAGGTCTAGCGGGGGGTGAGCAGTACTTC.

This chain joins TRBV5-6 and TRBJ2-1, with TRBD2 as a possible D gene (6 bases). The V end was cut by 3 bases, the J end by 3 bases, with 19 bases between. Germline V CDR1 and CDR2: SGHDT, YYEEEE. The CDR3 is made up of 17 amino acids. In DNA form, the CDR3 reads TGTGCCAGCAGCTCTCGCCCGACTAGTACGCTCTACAATGAGCAGTTCTTC. This gives the protein CASSSRPTSTLYNEQFF. Full variable domain (rest looked up from reference TRBV5-6 and TRBJ2-1): DAGVTQSPTHLIKTRGQQVTLRCSPKSGHDTVSWYQQALGQGPQFIFQYYEEEERQRGNFPDRFSGHQFPNYSSELNVNALLLGDSALYLCASSSRPTSTLYNEQFFGPGTRLTVL.

The rearrangement links TRBV30 to TRBJ1-4; TRBD1 is a possible D gene (5 bases). V was shortened by 2 bases and J by 7 bases, with 14 bases between the two germline ends. Germline CDR1 is GTSNPN and CDR2 is SVGIG (reference sequence). The CDR3 extends over 14 amino acids. CDR3 sequence reads: CAWSPVRVGEKLFF. Written as DNA, the CDR3 is TGTGCCTGGAGTCCCGTCAGGGTGGGTGAAAAACTGTTTTTT.

The gene calls are TRBV5-1 and TRBJ1-6, with TRBD1 matching 7 bases. Germline V CDR1 and CDR2: SGHRS, YFSETQ. The CDR3 runs to 16 residues. The trim removed 4 bases at V and 10 bases at J, leaving 14 bases unmatched. In DNA, the CDR3 is TGCGCCAGCAGCGGGGGACAGTCGAGTGGTAACTCACCCCTCCACTTT. It codes for CASSGGQSSGNSPLHF.

This clone was observed a handful of times. The chain combines TRBV7-3 with TRBJ1-5; a possible D gene is TRBD1 (6 bases). The germline V gene has CDR1 SGHTA and CDR2 FQGTGA. The V gene lost 1 base and the J gene lost 6 bases, with 13 bases spanning the gap. The CDR3 has 15 amino acids. CDR3 amino acids: CASSLNRDGIQPQHF. CDR3 DNA: TGTGCCAGCAGCTTAAACAGGGACGGAATTCAGCCCCAGCATTTT.

This clone appeared a few times. V and J are TRBV3-1 (or the pseudogene TRBV3-2) and TRBJ1-6; D is ambiguous. The germline V and J ends were trimmed by 5 bases and 5 bases, with 19 bases remaining between them. This CDR3 spans 17 amino acids. Germline V gene data show CDR1 as LGHDT and CDR2 as YNNKEL (reference sequence). CDR3 in amino acids: CASSALNGRLDNSPLHF. For the CDR3, the DNA is TGTGCCAGCAGCGCCCTAAATGGGCGTTTAGATAATTCACCCCTCCACTTT.

This clone was recorded once. V and J are TRBV7-2 and TRBJ2-1; the match to TRBD2 covers 7 bases. V dropped 7 bases and J dropped 2; count of bases not matched to a gene: 11. The CDR3 is made up of 16 amino acids. CDR1 SGHTA and CDR2 FQGNSA come from the germline V gene. The chain's CDR3 is CASTPRSGATYNEQFF. CDR3 sequence (DNA): TGTGCCAGCACACCGAGGAGCGGGGCTACCTACAATGAGCAGTTCTTC.

This chain joins TRBV14 and TRBJ1-4, with a tentative D call TRBD1 (5 bases). This CDR3 has 15 amino acids. V shed 4 bases and J shed 5 bases, with 14 bases lying between them. CDR1 and CDR2 from the germline V gene are SGHDN and FVKESK. CDR3 in amino acids: CASSLNTGPNEKLFF. CDR3 nucleotide sequence: TGTGCCAGCAGCCTTAACACAGGTCCCAATGAAAAACTGTTTTTT.

The chain couples TRBV7-8 to TRBJ1-1; tentatively, D is TRBD1 (5 bases). Trimming took off 5 bases at V and 0 bases at J, with 10 bases between the two ends. The CDR3 sequence is 14 residues long. CDR1 and CDR2 (germline): SGHVS, FQNEAQ. The CDR3 is CASSLRQLNTEAFF. For the CDR3, the DNA is TGTGCCAGCAGCCTAAGACAGCTGAACACTGAAGCTTTCTTT.

The gene calls are TRBV7-2 and TRBJ2-5; a weak D match, TRBD2 (5 bases). This CDR3 is built from 15 residues. Germline V gene data show CDR1 as SGHTA and CDR2 as FQGNSA. V lost 5 bases and J 2 bases, leaving 15 bases between the germline ends. As DNA, the CDR3 is TGTGCCAGCAGCCGCAGTAGCGAGCGGCAAGAGACCCAGTACTTC. Amino acids: CASSRSSERQETQYF.

CDR3 DNA: TGTGCCAGCAGCTTAGGAACAGGGGGCGGGTACAATGAGCAGTTCTTC. It encodes CASSLGTGGGYNEQFF. The rearrangement uses TRBV7-2 and TRBJ2-1; TRBD1 matches 9 bases. In germline, CDR1 is SGHTA, CDR2 FQGNSA. Trimming cost V 1 base and J 4 bases; bases outside gene matches: 5. The CDR3 contains 16 residues.

This chain links TRBV10-3 with TRBJ2-1; 12 nucleotides line up with TRBD2. The CDR3 consists of 16 residues. Germline values: CDR1 ENHRY, CDR2 SYGVKD. The ends lost 4 bases at V and 10 bases at J; junction bases unmatched: 11. In DNA form, the CDR3 reads TGTGCCATCAGTGCGAAAACTAGCGGGGGGCCAGGGGAGCAGTTCTTC. As protein: CAISAKTSGGPGEQFF.

The chain recombines TRBV2 with TRBJ2-3; TRBD1 is a possible D gene (6 bases). Germline V CDR1 and CDR2: SNHLY, FYNNEI. The CDR3 is 16 residues long. Trimming took off 6 bases at V and 0 bases at J, with 16 bases between the two ends. The CDR3 sequence is CASRGQFTSSTDTQYF. CDR3 nucleotides: TGTGCCAGCAGAGGACAGTTCACTTCTAGCACAGATACGCAGTATTTT.

This rearrangement joins TRBV18 to TRBJ2-7; 9 bases fit TRBD2. Germline CDR1 and CDR2: KGHSH and LQKENI. The ends lost 6 bases at V and 0 bases at J; junction bases unmatched: 6. CDR3 length equals 15 residues. Here the CDR3 DNA reads TGTGCCAGCTCTCTCAGACTAGCGGACTCCTACGAGCAGTACTTC. Its translation is CASSLRLADSYEQYF.

J is TRBJ2-3 and V is TRBV9, with D hard to call. The CDR3 is made up of 12 amino acids. V gave up 4 bases and J gave up 6 bases, with 9 bases separating them. Germline values: CDR1 SGDLS, CDR2 YYNGEE. The CDR3 DNA is TGTGCCAGCAGCAGCGTTGGGGATACGCAGTATTTT. Translated, it gives CASSSVGDTQYF.

The genes are TRBV7-6 and TRBJ2-3; 11 bases agree with TRBD2. CDR1 is SGHVS and CDR2 is FNYEAQ in the germline V gene. Trimming at V came to 5 bases and at J to 6 bases, leaving 16 bases not matched to a gene. CDR3 length: 18 residues. CDR3 amino acids: CASSRRVAGGASGDTQYF. Written as DNA, the CDR3 is TGTGCCAGCAGCCGACGAGTAGCGGGGGGGGCCTCTGGTGATACGCAGTATTTT.

The chain joins TRBV6-6 to TRBJ1-4, with a possible D match to TRBD1 (6 bases). CDR3 length equals 14 residues. V shed 10 bases and J shed 5 bases, with 17 bases lying between them. Germline assignment: CDR1 MNHNY and CDR2 SVGAGI (reference sequence). CDR3 DNA sequence: TGTGCCACGCATACCGGGACACCAAATGAAAAACTGTTTTTT. Amino acid sequence: CATHTGTPNEKLFF.

With regard to this clone: This same CDR3 is encoded by further DNA sequences in the sample. J is TRBJ2-2 and V is TRBV19, with TRBD1 matching 9 bases. The CDR3 is 13 residues long. V shed 5 bases and J 6 bases; nucleotides not matched to a gene: 1. From germline, CDR1 is LNHDA and CDR2 SQIVND (reference sequence). The CDR3 DNA reads TGTGCCAGTAGTGGGACAGGGTCCGGGGAGCTGTTTTTT. Translated, it gives CASSGTGSGELFF.

The rearrangement joins TRBV29-1 to TRBJ1-2; 7 nucleotides line up with TRBD1. Germline lookup yields CDR1 SQVTM and CDR2 ANQGSEA. This CDR3 region has 12 residues. V dropped 7 bases and J dropped 5; count of bases not matched to a gene: 7. The CDR3 sequence is CSEGQAGYGYTF. The CDR3 DNA follows: TGCAGCGAAGGACAGGCCGGGTATGGCTACACCTTC.

The J gene is TRBJ2-6, the V gene TRBV7-2, with 8 bases aligning to TRBD1. This CDR3 is 17 amino acids long. With V trimmed by 5 bases and J by 0 bases, 6 bases remained unmatched. Germline CDR1 is SGHTA and CDR2 is FQGNSA. The CDR3 coding sequence is TGTGCCAGCAGCCTCCGGGACAGGAGCTCTGGGGCCAACGTCCTGACTTTC. Translation: CASSLRDRSSGANVLTF.